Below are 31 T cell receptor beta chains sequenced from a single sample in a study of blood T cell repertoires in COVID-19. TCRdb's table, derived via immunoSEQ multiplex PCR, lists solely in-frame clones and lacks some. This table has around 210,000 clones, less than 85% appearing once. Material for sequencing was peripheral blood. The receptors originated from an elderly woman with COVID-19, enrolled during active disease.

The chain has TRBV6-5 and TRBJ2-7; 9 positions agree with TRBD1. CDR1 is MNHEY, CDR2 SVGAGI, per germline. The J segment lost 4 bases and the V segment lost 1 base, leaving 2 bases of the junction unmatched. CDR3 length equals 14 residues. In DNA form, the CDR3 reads TGTGCCAGCAGTTACTACGGACAGGGGTACGAGCAGTACTTC. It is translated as CASSYYGQGYEQYF.

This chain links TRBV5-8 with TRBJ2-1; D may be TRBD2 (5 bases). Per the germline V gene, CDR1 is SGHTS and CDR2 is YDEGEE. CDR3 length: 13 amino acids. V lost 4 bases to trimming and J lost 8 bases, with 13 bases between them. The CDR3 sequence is CASSPRGLDEQFF. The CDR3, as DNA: TGTGCCAGCAGCCCTCGAGGGTTGGATGAGCAGTTCTTC.

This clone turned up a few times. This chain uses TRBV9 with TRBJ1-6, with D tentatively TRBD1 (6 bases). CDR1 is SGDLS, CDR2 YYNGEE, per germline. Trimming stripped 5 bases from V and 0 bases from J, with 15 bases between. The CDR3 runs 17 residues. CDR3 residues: CASSRGQSRSYNSPLHF. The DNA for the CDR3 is TGTGCCAGCAGTCGCGGACAGTCCCGCTCCTATAATTCACCCCTCCACTTT.

The CDR3 bases are TGTGCCATCAACGACAGGGGTGGGGACAATGAGCAGTTCTTC. It yields the protein CAINDRGGDNEQFF. The V call is TRBV10-3, the J call TRBJ2-1; 8 positions agree with TRBD1. Germline V gene lookup returns CDR1 ENHRY and CDR2 SYGVKD. Losses at the gene ends were 7 bases for V and 5 bases for J; bases not matched to a gene: 7. The CDR3 has 14 residues.

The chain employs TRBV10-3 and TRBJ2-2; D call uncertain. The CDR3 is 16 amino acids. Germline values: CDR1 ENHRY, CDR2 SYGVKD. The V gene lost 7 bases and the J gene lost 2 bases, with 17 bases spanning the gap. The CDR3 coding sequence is TGTGCCATCACGGATTTCCTTACAGATAACACCGGGGAGCTGTTTTTT. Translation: CAITDFLTDNTGELFF.

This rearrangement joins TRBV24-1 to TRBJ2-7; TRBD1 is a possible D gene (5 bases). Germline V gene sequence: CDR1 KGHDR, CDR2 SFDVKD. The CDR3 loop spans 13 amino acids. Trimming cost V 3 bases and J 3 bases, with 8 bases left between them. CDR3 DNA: TGTGCCACCAGTGATCCTCAGGGCTACGAGCAGTACTTC. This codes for CATSDPQGYEQYF.

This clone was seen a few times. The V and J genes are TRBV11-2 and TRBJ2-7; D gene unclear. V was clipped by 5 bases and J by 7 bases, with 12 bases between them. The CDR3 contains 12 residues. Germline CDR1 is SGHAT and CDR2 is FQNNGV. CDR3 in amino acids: CASSPPSGEQYF. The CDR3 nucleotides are TGTGCCAGCAGCCCCCCCTCGGGTGAGCAGTACTTC.

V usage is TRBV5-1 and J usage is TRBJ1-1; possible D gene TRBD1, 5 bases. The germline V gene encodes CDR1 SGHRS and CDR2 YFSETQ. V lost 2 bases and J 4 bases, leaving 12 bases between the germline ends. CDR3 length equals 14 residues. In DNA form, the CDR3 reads TGCGCCAGCAGCTTACAGGCTCGAGGCACTGAAGCTTTCTTT. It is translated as CASSLQARGTEAFF.

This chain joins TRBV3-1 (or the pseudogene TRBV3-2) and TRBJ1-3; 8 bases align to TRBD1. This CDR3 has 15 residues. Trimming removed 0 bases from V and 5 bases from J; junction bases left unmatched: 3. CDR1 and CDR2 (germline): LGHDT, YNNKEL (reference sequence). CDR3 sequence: CASSQEGQGRNTIYF. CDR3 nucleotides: TGTGCCAGCAGCCAAGAAGGACAGGGAAGAAACACCATATATTTT.

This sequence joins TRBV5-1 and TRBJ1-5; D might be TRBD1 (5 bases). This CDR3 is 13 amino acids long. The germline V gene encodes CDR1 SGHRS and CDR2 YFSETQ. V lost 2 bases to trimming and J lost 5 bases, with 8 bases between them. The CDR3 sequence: CASSLTGDQPQHF. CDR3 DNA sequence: TGCGCCAGCAGCTTAACGGGGGATCAGCCCCAGCATTTT.

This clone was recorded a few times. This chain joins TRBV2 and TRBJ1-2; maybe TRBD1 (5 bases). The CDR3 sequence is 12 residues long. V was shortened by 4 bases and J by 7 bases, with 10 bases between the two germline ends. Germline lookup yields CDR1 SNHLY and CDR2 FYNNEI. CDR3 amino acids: CASSGSGFGYTF. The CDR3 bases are TGTGCCAGCAGTGGGTCAGGGTTTGGCTACACCTTC. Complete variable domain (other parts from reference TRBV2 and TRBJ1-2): EPEVTQTPSHQVTQMGQEVILRCVPISNHLYFYWYRQILGQKVEFLVSFYNNEISEKSEIFDDQFSVERPDGSNFTLKIRSTKLEDSAMYFCASSGSGFGYTFGSGTRLTVV.

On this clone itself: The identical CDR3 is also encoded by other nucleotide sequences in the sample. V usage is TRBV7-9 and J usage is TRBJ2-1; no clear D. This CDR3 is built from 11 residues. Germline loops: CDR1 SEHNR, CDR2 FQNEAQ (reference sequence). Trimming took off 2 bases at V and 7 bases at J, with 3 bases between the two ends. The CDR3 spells CASSLLNEQFF. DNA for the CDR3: TGTGCCAGCAGCTTATTAAATGAGCAGTTCTTC.

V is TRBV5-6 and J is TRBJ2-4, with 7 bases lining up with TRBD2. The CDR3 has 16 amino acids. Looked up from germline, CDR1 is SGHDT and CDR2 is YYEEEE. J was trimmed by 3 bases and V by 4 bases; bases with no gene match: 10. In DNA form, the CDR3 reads TGTGCCAGCAGCCCTACTCCTTCGGGGGGCAAAAACATTCAGTACTTC. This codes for CASSPTPSGGKNIQYF.

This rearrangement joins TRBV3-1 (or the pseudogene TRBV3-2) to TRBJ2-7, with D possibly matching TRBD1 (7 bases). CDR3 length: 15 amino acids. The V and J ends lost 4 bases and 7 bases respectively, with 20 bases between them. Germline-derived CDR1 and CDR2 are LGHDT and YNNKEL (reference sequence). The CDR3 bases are TGTGCCAGCAGCCTACGGAGGGACAGCGGAGGGGAGCAGTACTTC. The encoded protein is CASSLRRDSGGEQYF.

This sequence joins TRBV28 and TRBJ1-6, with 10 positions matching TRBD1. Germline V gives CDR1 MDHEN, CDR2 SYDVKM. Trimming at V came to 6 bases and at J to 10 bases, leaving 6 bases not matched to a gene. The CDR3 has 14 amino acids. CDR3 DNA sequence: TGTGCCAGCAGCCTGACAGGGGGCGTGTCACCCCTCCACTTT. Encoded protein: CASSLTGGVSPLHF.

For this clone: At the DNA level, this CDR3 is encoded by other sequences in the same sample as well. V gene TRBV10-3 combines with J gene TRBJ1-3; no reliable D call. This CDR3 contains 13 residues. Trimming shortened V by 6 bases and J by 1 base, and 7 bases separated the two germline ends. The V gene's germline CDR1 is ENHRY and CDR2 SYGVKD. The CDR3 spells CAISGDSGNTIYF. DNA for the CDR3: TGTGCCATCAGCGGGGATTCTGGAAACACCATATATTTT.

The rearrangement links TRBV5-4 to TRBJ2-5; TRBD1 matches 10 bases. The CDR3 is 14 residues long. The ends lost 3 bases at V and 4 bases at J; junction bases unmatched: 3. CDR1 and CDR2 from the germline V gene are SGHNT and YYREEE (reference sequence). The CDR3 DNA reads TGTGCCAGCAGCTCCGGACAGGGGGGAGAGACCCAGTACTTC. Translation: CASSSGQGGETQYF. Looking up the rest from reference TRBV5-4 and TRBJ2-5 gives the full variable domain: ETGVTQSPTHLIKTRGQQVTLRCSSQSGHNTVSWYQQALGQGPQFIFQYYREEENGRGNFPPRFSGLQFPNYSSELNVNALELDDSALYLCASSSGQGGETQYFGPGTRLLVL.

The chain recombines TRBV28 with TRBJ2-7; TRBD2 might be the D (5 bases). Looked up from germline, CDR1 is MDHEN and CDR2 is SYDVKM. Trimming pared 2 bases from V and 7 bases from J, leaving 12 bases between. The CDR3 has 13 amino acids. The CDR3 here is CASSLGARREQYF. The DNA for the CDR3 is TGTGCCAGCAGTTTAGGAGCTCGGAGGGAGCAGTACTTC.

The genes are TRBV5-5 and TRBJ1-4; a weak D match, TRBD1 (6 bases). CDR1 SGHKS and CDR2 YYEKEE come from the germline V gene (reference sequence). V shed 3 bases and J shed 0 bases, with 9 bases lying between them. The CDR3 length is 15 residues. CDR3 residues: CASSSGETTNEKLFF. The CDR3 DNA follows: TGTGCCAGCAGCTCAGGGGAGACAACTAATGAAAAACTGTTTTTT.

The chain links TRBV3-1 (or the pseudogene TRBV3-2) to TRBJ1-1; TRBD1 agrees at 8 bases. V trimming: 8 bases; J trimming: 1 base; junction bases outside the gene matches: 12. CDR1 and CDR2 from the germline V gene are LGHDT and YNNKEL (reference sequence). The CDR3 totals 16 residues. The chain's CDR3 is CASLAGGRGGNTEAFF. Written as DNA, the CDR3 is TGTGCCAGCCTTGCAGGGGGCAGGGGCGGGAACACTGAAGCTTTCTTT.

CDR3 amino acids: CSVRVLGSNSPLHF. DNA of the CDR3: TGCAGCGTTAGAGTTCTGGGCAGTAATTCACCCCTCCACTTT. The chain joins TRBV29-1 to TRBJ1-6; D is undetermined. This CDR3 comprises 14 residues. Germline CDR1 reads SQVTM; CDR2 reads ANQGSEA. V was trimmed by 5 bases and J by 6 bases, leaving 14 bases between them.

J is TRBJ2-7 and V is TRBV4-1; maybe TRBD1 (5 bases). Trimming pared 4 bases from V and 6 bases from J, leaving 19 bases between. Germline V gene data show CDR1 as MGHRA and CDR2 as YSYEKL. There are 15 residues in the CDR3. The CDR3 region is CASSLLDRPDGEQYF. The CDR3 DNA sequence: TGCGCCAGCAGCCTCCTTGACAGACCCGACGGCGAGCAGTACTTC.

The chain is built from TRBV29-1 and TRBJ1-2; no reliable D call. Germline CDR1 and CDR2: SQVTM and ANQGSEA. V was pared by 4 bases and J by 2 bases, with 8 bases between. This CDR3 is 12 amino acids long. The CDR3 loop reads CSVVVGNYGYTF. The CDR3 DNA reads TGCAGCGTTGTCGTCGGGAACTATGGCTACACCTTC. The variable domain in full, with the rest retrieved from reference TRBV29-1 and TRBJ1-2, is SAVISQKPSRDICQRGTSLTIQCQVDSQVTMMFWYRQQPGQSLTLIATANQGSEATYESGFVIDKFPISRPNLTFSTLTVSNMSPEDSSIYLCSVVVGNYGYTFGSGTRLTVV.

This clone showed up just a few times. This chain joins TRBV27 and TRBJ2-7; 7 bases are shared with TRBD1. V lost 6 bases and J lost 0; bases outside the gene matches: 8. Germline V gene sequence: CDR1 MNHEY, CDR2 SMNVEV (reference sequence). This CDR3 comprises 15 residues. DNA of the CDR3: TGTGCCAGCAGGACCCGGGACAGCCCCTCCTACGAGCAGTACTTC. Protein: CASRTRDSPSYEQYF.

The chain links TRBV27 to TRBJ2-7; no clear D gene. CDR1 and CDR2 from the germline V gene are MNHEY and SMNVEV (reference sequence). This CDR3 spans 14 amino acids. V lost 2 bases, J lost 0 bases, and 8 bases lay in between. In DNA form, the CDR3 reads TGTGCCAGCAGTTTAACAGTCAGCTCCTACGAGCAGTACTTC. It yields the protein CASSLTVSSYEQYF.

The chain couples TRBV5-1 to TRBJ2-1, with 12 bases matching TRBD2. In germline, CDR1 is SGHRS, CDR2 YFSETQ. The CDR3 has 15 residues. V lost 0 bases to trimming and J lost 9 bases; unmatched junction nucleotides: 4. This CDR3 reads CASSLGLAGGGEQFF. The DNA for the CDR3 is TGCGCCAGCAGCTTGGGGCTAGCGGGAGGGGGTGAGCAGTTCTTC.

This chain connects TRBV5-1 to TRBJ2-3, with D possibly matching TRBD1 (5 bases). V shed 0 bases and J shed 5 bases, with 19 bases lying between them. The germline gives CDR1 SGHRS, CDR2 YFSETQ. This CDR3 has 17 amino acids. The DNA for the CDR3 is TGCGCCAGCAGCTTGGCCTCTGGCGGATTGGACATAGATACGCAGTATTTT. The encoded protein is CASSLASGGLDIDTQYF.

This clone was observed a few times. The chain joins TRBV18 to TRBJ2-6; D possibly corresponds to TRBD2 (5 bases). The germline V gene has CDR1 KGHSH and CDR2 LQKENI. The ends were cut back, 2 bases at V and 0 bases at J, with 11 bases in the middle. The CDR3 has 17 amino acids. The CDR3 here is CASSPRGQSSGANVLTF. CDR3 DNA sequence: TGTGCCAGCTCACCAAGAGGGCAGTCCTCTGGGGCCAACGTCCTGACTTTC.

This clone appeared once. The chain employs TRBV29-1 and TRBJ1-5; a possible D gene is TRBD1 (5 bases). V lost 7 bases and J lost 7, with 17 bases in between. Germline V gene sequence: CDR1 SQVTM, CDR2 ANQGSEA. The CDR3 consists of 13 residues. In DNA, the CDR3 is TGCAGCGCCCGTCCAGGGTTAGGGCAGCCCCAGCATTTT. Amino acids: CSARPGLGQPQHF.

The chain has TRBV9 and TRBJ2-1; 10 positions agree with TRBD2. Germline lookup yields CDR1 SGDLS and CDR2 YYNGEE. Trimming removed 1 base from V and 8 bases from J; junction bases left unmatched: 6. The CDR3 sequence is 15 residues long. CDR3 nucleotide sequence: TGTGCCAGCAGCGTAAGGGCTAGCGGGAGTTATGAGCAGTTCTTC. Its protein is CASSVRASGSYEQFF.

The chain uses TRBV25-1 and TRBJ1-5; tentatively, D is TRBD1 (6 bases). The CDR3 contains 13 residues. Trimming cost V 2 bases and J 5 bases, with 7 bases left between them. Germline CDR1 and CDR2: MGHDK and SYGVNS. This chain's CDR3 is CASSETGHQPQHF. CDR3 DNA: TGTGCCAGCAGTGAAACAGGGCATCAGCCCCAGCATTTT.